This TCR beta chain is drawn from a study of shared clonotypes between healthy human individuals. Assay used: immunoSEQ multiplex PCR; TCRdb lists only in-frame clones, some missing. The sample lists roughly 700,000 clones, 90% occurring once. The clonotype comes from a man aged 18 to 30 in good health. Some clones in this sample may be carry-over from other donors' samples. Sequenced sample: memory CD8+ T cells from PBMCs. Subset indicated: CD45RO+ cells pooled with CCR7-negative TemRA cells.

This chain's CDR3 is CASSPSLGLAAYEQYF. In nucleotides, the CDR3 is TGTGCCAGCAGTCCCTCCCTAGGACTAGCGGCGTACGAGCAGTACTTC. This rearrangement joins TRBV27 to TRBJ2-7, with 10 positions matching TRBD2. Germline V gives CDR1 MNHEY, CDR2 SMNVEV (reference sequence). V trimming: 5 bases; J trimming: 4 bases; junction bases outside the gene matches: 11. The CDR3 length is 16 residues.